These T cell receptor beta chains were read from a single sample in a study of blood T cell repertoires in COVID-19. Here immunoSEQ multiplex PCR was the method, and the copy in TCRdb shows in-frame clones only, minus some. The table records 40,000 or so clones, roughly 83% of them present only once. The sequenced material came from peripheral blood. The receptors stem from a human donor with acute or convalescent COVID-19. The donor label of this sample is uncertain. Each CDR3 is given with its conserved first and last residue. Fields, in order: D gene, J gene, clone size, V gene, CDR3 protein, CDR3 DNA. D genes are given only for firm matches. Part of the rows lack a size; the others show once, few, many or a class for expanded clones.

d_call: TRBD2
j_call: TRBJ2-2
clone_size: .
v_call: TRBV11-3
cdr3_aa: CASSFSGGNTGELFF
cdr3_nt: TGTGCCAGCAGCTTCAGCGGGGGGAACACCGGGGAGCTGTTTTTT

d_call: .
j_call: TRBJ2-7
clone_size: .
v_call: TRBV7-9
cdr3_aa: CASSLFQGSGGYEQYF
cdr3_nt: TGTGCCAGCAGCTTGTTCCAGGGCAGTGGGGGGTACGAGCAGTACTTC

d_call: .
j_call: TRBJ1-3
clone_size: few
v_call: TRBV6-1
cdr3_aa: CASSELSGATGNTIYF
cdr3_nt: TGTGCCAGCAGTGAACTCTCGGGAGCGACTGGAAACACCATATATTTT

d_call: TRBD2
j_call: TRBJ2-1
clone_size: .
v_call: TRBV11-2
cdr3_aa: CASSSRLAGGYNEQFF
cdr3_nt: TGTGCCAGCAGCTCCCGACTAGCGGGGGGGTACAATGAGCAGTTCTTC

d_call: .
j_call: TRBJ1-2
clone_size: .
v_call: TRBV2
cdr3_aa: CASSDRGYNYGYTF
cdr3_nt: TGTGCCAGCAGTGACCGAGGATACAACTATGGCTACACCTTC

d_call: .
j_call: TRBJ1-1
clone_size: .
v_call: TRBV6-5
cdr3_aa: CASSSAGEGFTEAFF
cdr3_nt: TGTGCCAGCAGTTCCGCGGGGGAGGGTTTTACTGAAGCTTTCTTT

d_call: TRBD1
j_call: TRBJ1-4
clone_size: .
v_call: TRBV4-2
cdr3_aa: CASSQVSGQSNEKLFF
cdr3_nt: TGTGCCAGCAGCCAAGTCTCGGGACAGAGTAATGAAAAACTGTTTTTT

d_call: TRBD1
j_call: TRBJ1-3
clone_size: .
v_call: TRBV19
cdr3_aa: CASRDPGQGGRSGNTIYF
cdr3_nt: TGTGCCAGTAGGGATCCGGGACAGGGAGGCCGCTCTGGAAACACCATATATTTT

d_call: TRBD1
j_call: TRBJ2-3
clone_size: .
v_call: TRBV7-8
cdr3_aa: CASSRGWTGGSDTQYF
cdr3_nt: TGTGCCAGCAGCCGAGGTTGGACAGGGGGTTCAGATACGCAGTATTTT

d_call: .
j_call: TRBJ1-1
clone_size: .
v_call: TRBV12-2
cdr3_aa: CASRSRTGPNTEAFF
cdr3_nt: TGTGCAAGTCGCTCTAGGACAGGCCCGAACACTGAAGCTTTCTTT

d_call: TRBD2
j_call: TRBJ2-2
clone_size: once
v_call: TRBV2
cdr3_aa: CASTPLAGPTGELFF
cdr3_nt: TGTGCCAGCACCCCACTAGCGGGCCCCACCGGGGAGCTGTTTTTT

d_call: .
j_call: TRBJ1-1
clone_size: .
v_call: TRBV3-1/TRBV3-2
cdr3_aa: CASSPPTTRGTEAFF
cdr3_nt: TGTGCCAGCAGCCCCCCCACCACCCGGGGCACTGAAGCTTTCTTT